This T cell receptor beta chain was sequenced in a study of cytomegalovirus exposure and HLA in healthy donors. Study-level results: TCR association rates varied by HLA locus in a later analysis, with DRB1 highest and HLA-C lowest. An analysis that was carried out later associated some 17,000 TCR beta sequences with HLA alleles at 0.05 false discovery rate. TCR sequences were mostly rare, though some public TCRs occurred in many donors.

60 Vbeta and 13 Jbeta primers were used in PCR. Sequencing was performed with immunoSEQ multiplex PCR; in TCRdb, only in-frame clones are kept and a portion is missing. In the table there are roughly 130,000 clones, roughly 71% of which are singletons. CDR1 and CDR2 (germline): MNHEY, SVGAGI. CDR3 length: 13 residues. The V gene end was trimmed by 6 bases and the J gene end by 7 bases; junction bases not matched to a gene: 8. The study sampled nominally healthy donors, though unrecorded immune exposures were likely. Concerning this clone itself: Its target is unknown.

V gene TRBV6-5 combines with J gene TRBJ1-2, with 7 bases fitting TRBD1. The clonotype originates from a woman aged 50 to 65 in good health and CMV-seropositive. Sequencing was carried out using PBMCs. CDR3 bases: TGTGCCAGCAGCCTTGACAGGGTGGGTGGCTACACCTTC. It is translated as CASSLDRVGGYTF.